This T cell receptor (beta chain) derives from a study of PD-1 blockade in classical Hodgkin lymphoma. This clone was seen just once. The antigen is unknown. The trim removed 2 bases at V and 2 bases at J, leaving 3 bases unmatched. The CDR3 totals 15 residues. Overall study results and limits: At C4D1, TCR diversity had climbed significantly for CD4+ cells, though not for CD8+ cells. Individuals initiating nivolumab under 1 year after ASCT were excluded. Newly diagnosed patients had baseline TCR diversity that was reportedly lower than that of healthy donors.

Each patient experienced a relapse that followed autologous stem cell transplantation, and brentuximab vedotin exposure varied. Repertoires were generated with immunoSEQ multiplex PCR, while TCRdb's copy carries only in-frame clones and drops some. Of about 97,000 clones in the sample, approximately 88% are singletons; the top ten hold less than 15%. The chain links TRBV23-1 to TRBJ1-1; 9 nucleotides line up with TRBD1. TRBV23-1 is marked as an open reading frame, function uncertain. The specimen comprised peripheral blood mononuclear cells (PBMCs), sampled at baseline. This sequence originates from a human donor with classical Hodgkin lymphoma. The CDR3 loop is CASSQRTGVNTEAFF. The CDR3, as DNA: TGCGCCAGCAGTCAACGGACAGGGGTTAACACTGAAGCTTTCTTT.